A single sample is the source of the 17 T cell receptor beta chains below, sequenced in a study of T cells in Graves' hyperthyroidism and ophthalmopathy. There were TCR beta CDR3 regions amplified from RNA transcripts. TCR CDR3 regions were first amplified by RT-PCR with HTBI primers. TCRdb re-analysed the multiplex PCR reads in MiXCR, keeping a single row per CDR3 protein. The sample shows fewer than 650,000 distinct CDR3 sequences, approximately 14% of them seen only once. The sequencing input was blood. The receptors derive from a woman aged 40 to 50 with Graves' hyperthyroidism.

This clonotype was counted many times. The CDR3 loop is CASSTGGRGNTIYF. In DNA form, the CDR3 reads TGTGCCAGCAGTACAGGGGGCCGAGGAAACACCATATATTTT. The chain combines TRBV12-3 or TRBV12-4 with TRBJ1-3, with 9 bases matching TRBD1. The CDR3 extends over 14 amino acids. The trim removed 5 bases at V and 4 bases at J, leaving 3 bases unmatched.

This clonotype appeared a few times. The rearrangement links TRBV14 to TRBJ2-5; 10 nucleotides line up with TRBD2. The V gene's germline CDR1 is SGHDN and CDR2 FVKESK. V shed 4 bases, J shed 5 bases, and the junction held 7 bases outside the gene matches. The CDR3 has 15 residues. Here the CDR3 reads CASSPTSGFKETQYF. CDR3 sequence (DNA): TGTGCCAGCAGCCCGACTAGCGGGTTTAAGGAGACCCAGTACTTC. Complete variable domain (other parts from reference TRBV14 and TRBJ2-5): EAGVTQFPSHSVIEKGQTVTLRCDPISGHDNLYWYRRVMGKEIKFLLHFVKESKQDESGMPNNRFLAERTGGTYSTLKVQPAELEDSGVYFCASSPTSGFKETQYFGPGTRLLVL.

The chain joins TRBV11-2 to TRBJ2-7; possibly TRBD2 for D (6 bases). Between the trimmed V and J ends, which lost 1 base and 7 bases, there was a span of 11 bases. The germline gives CDR1 SGHAT, CDR2 FQNNGV. This CDR3 has 13 amino acids. CDR3 sequence (DNA): TGTGCCAGCAGCTTAGTTGGCGGGAATGAGCAGTACTTC. It is translated as CASSLVGGNEQYF.

This clonotype was observed many times. The rearrangement uses TRBV7-3 and TRBJ2-3; 7 nucleotides match TRBD2. The CDR3 totals 15 residues. With V trimmed by 5 bases and J by 3 bases, 8 bases remained unmatched. The germline V gene has CDR1 SGHTA and CDR2 FQGTGA. CDR3 in amino acids: CASSKREGLTDTQYF. The DNA of the CDR3 is TGTGCCAGCAGCAAAAGGGAGGGTCTAACAGATACGCAGTATTTT.

This clonotype showed up many times. The chain combines TRBV6-1 with TRBJ1-1; D not resolved. Trimming removed 4 bases from V and 1 base from J, with 10 bases in between. CDR3 length: 14 residues. Germline CDR1 is MNHNS and CDR2 is SASEGT. The CDR3 DNA sequence: TGTGCCAGCAGTGGCGGCGAAAAGAACACTGAAGCTTTCTTT. Its translation: CASSGGEKNTEAFF.

This clonotype was observed many times. The chain uses TRBV27 and TRBJ2-7; TRBD1 is a possible D gene (5 bases). V lost 7 bases and J lost 6, with 16 bases in between. CDR3 length: 13 residues. CDR1 MNHEY and CDR2 SMNVEV come from the germline V gene (reference sequence). CDR3: CASIGQGKAEQYF. The CDR3 DNA follows: TGTGCCAGCATTGGGCAGGGAAAAGCCGAGCAGTACTTC.

This clonotype showed up many times. The chain couples TRBV6-1 to TRBJ1-5; D unclear. This CDR3 has 17 amino acids. The V end lost 5 bases, the J end lost 0 bases, and 17 bases lay between the germline ends. CDR1 and CDR2 (germline): MNHNS, SASEGT. The chain's CDR3 is CASSSPPEFDSNQPQHF. The CDR3 bases are TGTGCCAGCAGTTCCCCGCCAGAGTTCGATAGCAATCAGCCCCAGCATTTT.

This clonotype was observed a handful of times. The CDR3, as DNA: TGTGCCAGCAGTGAGGGGACCACCGGGGAGCTGTTTTTT. Its translation is CASSEGTTGELFF. This chain uses TRBV6-1 with TRBJ2-2; D possibly uses TRBD1 or TRBD2 (5 bases each). Germline values: CDR1 MNHNS, CDR2 SASEGT. With 3 bases removed from V and 4 bases from J, the gap between germline ends came to 6 bases. CDR3 length equals 13 residues.

This clonotype was picked up a small number of times. The chain joins TRBV10-3 to TRBJ2-1; 8 nucleotides align to TRBD2. This CDR3 is built from 14 residues. V was clipped by 8 bases and J by 1 base; unmatched bases: 4. The germline gives CDR1 ENHRY, CDR2 SYGVKD. The CDR3 loop reads CAISSGRSYNEQFF. The CDR3 DNA follows: TGTGCCATCTCAAGCGGGAGATCCTACAATGAGCAGTTCTTC.

This chain links TRBV20-1 with TRBJ2-1; 10 bases line up with TRBD2. CDR3 length: 14 residues. With 6 bases clipped from V and 5 bases from J, the junction kept 7 bases outside the gene matches. Germline values: CDR1 DFQATT, CDR2 SNEGSKA (reference sequence). CDR3 sequence: CSAISGRADNEQFF. The CDR3 DNA reads TGCAGTGCCATAAGCGGGAGGGCCGACAATGAGCAGTTCTTC.

This clonotype was counted only a few times. V usage is TRBV12-3 or TRBV12-4 and J usage is TRBJ2-3; 10 nucleotides agree with TRBD2. The V segment lost 6 bases and the J segment 5 bases; nucleotides outside the gene matches: 5. The CDR3 runs to 14 residues. The CDR3 DNA follows: TGTGCCAGCAGACGAGCGGGAGGGATAGATACGCAGTATTTT. This encodes CASRRAGGIDTQYF.

This clonotype was recorded at least ten times. The chain combines TRBV28 with TRBJ2-3, with TRBD2 matching over 13 bases. From germline, CDR1 is MDHEN and CDR2 SYDVKM. The CDR3 runs to 15 residues. J gave up 4 bases and V 6 bases, and 4 bases lay outside the gene matches. The CDR3 DNA follows: TGTGCCAGCAGACGGACTAGCGGGAGATCAGATACGCAGTATTTT. Encoded protein: CASRRTSGRSDTQYF.

At least ten counts were recorded for this clonotype. The gene calls are TRBV2 and TRBJ1-5, with D maybe TRBD1 (5 bases). This CDR3 spans 14 amino acids. Trimming took 5 bases from V and 1 from J, leaving 9 bases between them. Per germline, CDR1 SNHLY and CDR2 FYNNEI. CDR3 protein: CASSRTTSNQPQHF. The CDR3 coding sequence is TGTGCCAGCAGTAGGACAACCAGCAATCAGCCCCAGCATTTT.

This clonotype appeared many times. V usage is TRBV10-3 and J usage is TRBJ2-1; 11 bases are shared with TRBD2. This CDR3 region has 17 residues. Germline V gene sequence: CDR1 ENHRY, CDR2 SYGVKD. With 3 bases clipped from V and 7 bases from J, the junction kept 11 bases outside the gene matches. The CDR3 DNA reads as TGTGCCATCAGTGACCTCTCTAGCGGGAGGCCGTGGAATGAGCAGTTCTTC. Protein sequence: CAISDLSSGRPWNEQFF.

The chain uses TRBV6-1 and TRBJ2-7; D is ambiguous. The CDR3 has 13 residues. In germline, CDR1 is MNHNS, CDR2 SASEGT. The V gene lost 8 bases and the J gene lost 2 bases, with 13 bases spanning the gap. The CDR3 is CASGNGNTYEQYF. CDR3 nucleotide sequence: TGTGCCAGCGGAAATGGAAACACCTACGAGCAGTACTTC.

This clonotype was recorded many times. This chain uses TRBV6-1 with TRBJ1-5; D is perhaps TRBD1 (6 bases). Germline V gene data show CDR1 as MNHNS and CDR2 as SASEGT. The CDR3 runs 18 residues. Trimming removed 4 bases from V and 4 bases from J, with 23 bases in between. CDR3 coding DNA: TGTGCCAGCAGTGTCTCATTAGGGGTTCACGACAGGAATCAGCCCCAGCATTTT. This translates into CASSVSLGVHDRNQPQHF.

This clonotype was recorded many times. The chain is built from TRBV10-3 and TRBJ2-3; a weak D match, TRBD1 (6 bases). The V end lost 7 bases, the J end lost 5 bases, and 19 bases lay between the germline ends. CDR3 length equals 15 residues. CDR1 is ENHRY, CDR2 SYGVKD, per germline. CDR3 DNA: TGTGCCATCACCCCGACAGGTTCCGCCGAAGATACGCAGTATTTT. Encoded protein: CAITPTGSAEDTQYF.